This entry concerns a single T cell receptor (beta chain). What it binds is unknown. The CDR3 length is 12 residues. Germline assignment: CDR1 LNHDA and CDR2 SQIVND (reference sequence). V was shortened by 3 bases and J by 6 bases, with 6 bases between the two germline ends. The sample comes from a study of T cells after yellow fever vaccination. Study-level results: It was a weaker secondary response, yet one that peaked faster, at day 5 versus 15. At around 96% for CD4 and just over 85% for CD8, most primary-vaccination clones showed up again after the booster. Although most clonotypes did not, a small share appeared in both CD4 and CD8 compartments.

TCRdb re-called the 5' RACE reads with MiXCR, one entry per CDR3 protein. This table holds hundreds of thousands of distinct CDR3 sequences, approximately 12% found once. The clonotype originates from a man younger than 35 who received the YFV17D yellow fever vaccine. This sample comprised CD4+ T cells sorted from PBMCs, obtained 15 days after the yellow fever booster vaccination. V gene TRBV19 combines with J gene TRBJ1-5; unclear D gene. The CDR3 loop is CASSILPQPQHF. The CDR3 DNA reads as TGTGCCAGTAGTATCCTCCCTCAGCCCCAGCATTTT. Looking up the rest from reference TRBV19 and TRBJ1-5 gives the full variable domain: DGGITQSPKYLFRKEGQNVTLSCEQNLNHDAMYWYRQDPGQGLRLIYYSQIVNDFQKGDIAEGYSVSREKKESFPLTVTSAQKNPTAFYLCASSILPQPQHFGDGTRLSIL.